This is a list of T cell receptor beta chains from one sample in a study of blood T cell repertoires in COVID-19. The repertoire was sequenced with immunoSEQ multiplex PCR; TCRdb's copy has only in-frame clones and lacks some. This sample yields about 190,000 clones, of which over 80% are seen a single time; under 4% belongs to the top ten. Sequencing was performed on PBMCs or T cells enriched from blood (not recorded which). Source of these receptors: a woman aged 25 to 39 who had been exposed to COVID-19. CDR3s include the opening cysteine and the closing phenylalanine or tryptophan. D genes are given only for firm matches. Clone size is stated in some rows and not others, as once, few, many or a class when expanded.

length,size,V,J,D,CDR3,DNA
14,-,TRBV6-1,TRBJ1-2,-,CASSEAYRVHGYTF,TGTGCCAGCAGTGAAGCGTACAGGGTCCATGGCTACACCTTC
14,-,TRBV19,TRBJ1-4,-,CASSTGQVGEKLFF,TGTGCCAGTAGCACAGGTCAGGTTGGTGAAAAACTGTTTTTT
15,-,TRBV6-2/TRBV6-3,TRBJ1-1,-,CASSLTQGLNTEAFF,TGTGCCAGCAGTCTGACACAGGGTCTGAACACTGAAGCTTTCTTT
18,once,TRBV6-1,TRBJ2-7,TRBD1,CASSEKGWDRGFSYEQYF,TGTGCCAGCAGTGAAAAAGGATGGGACAGGGGTTTCTCCTACGAGCAGTACTTC
14,-,TRBV2,TRBJ1-5,TRBD1,CASRAAGGLQPQHF,TGTGCCAGCAGAGCTGCAGGGGGGCTTCAGCCCCAGCATTTT
15,once,TRBV7-6,TRBJ1-3,-,CASSSIQSPGNTIYF,TGTGCCAGCAGCTCAATACAGAGCCCTGGAAACACCATATATTTT
13,-,TRBV29-1,TRBJ2-5,-,CSAAGTVQETQYF,TGCAGCGCCGCGGGGACAGTACAAGAGACCCAGTACTTC
16,-,TRBV18,TRBJ1-2,TRBD1,CASSLQSTGAVDGYTF,TGTGCCAGCTCACTCCAATCAACAGGGGCCGTTGATGGCTACACCTTC
13,-,TRBV5-6,TRBJ1-2,TRBD1,CASSPGGNYGYTF,TGTGCCAGCAGCCCAGGGGGAAACTATGGCTACACCTTC
14,-,TRBV6-5,TRBJ1-5,-,CASTREGLGRAQHF,TGTGCCAGCACCAGGGAAGGGTTGGGAAGGGCCCAGCATTTT
16,once,TRBV5-6,TRBJ2-3,TRBD1,CASSWSGQDSTDTQYF,TGTGCCAGCAGCTGGTCGGGACAGGATAGCACAGATACGCAGTATTTT
21,-,TRBV24-1,TRBJ2-3,TRBD2,CATSDLFGTSGGVASTDTQYF,TGTGCCACCAGTGATTTGTTCGGGACTAGCGGGGGGGTAGCTAGCACAGATACGCAGTATTTT
15,-,TRBV19,TRBJ2-2,-,CASNLRGSSPGELFF,TGTGCCAGTAATCTCAGGGGAAGTTCCCCCGGGGAGCTGTTTTTT
11,-,TRBV20-1,TRBJ2-3,-,CSAYWGGTQYF,TGCAGTGCGTATTGGGGAGGTACGCAGTATTTT
13,-,TRBV29-1,TRBJ2-7,-,CSVSPGNPYEQYF,TGCAGCGTCTCTCCGGGAAACCCATACGAGCAGTACTTC
19,-,TRBV19,TRBJ1-6,TRBD1,CASSGMDRGEGDYNSPLHF,TGTGCCAGTAGTGGAATGGACAGGGGAGAAGGGGATTATAATTCACCCCTCCACTTT
13,-,TRBV30,TRBJ2-7,-,CAWSRGSSYEQYF,TGTGCCTGGAGCCGGGGAAGCTCCTACGAGCAGTACTTC
14,-,TRBV11-2,TRBJ1-1,-,CASRTSGVNTEAFF,TGTGCCAGCAGAACCTCGGGGGTGAACACTGAAGCTTTCTTT
14,-,TRBV7-2,TRBJ1-2,-,CASSLAFGGGGYTF,TGTGCCAGCAGCTTAGCCTTTGGGGGCGGGGGCTACACCTTC
18,-,TRBV9,TRBJ1-6,-,CASSPGGETSSYNSPLHF,TGTGCCAGCAGCCCCGGGGGTGAAACAAGCTCCTATAATTCACCCCTCCACTTT
15,once,TRBV5-1,TRBJ1-6,-,CASSQGRVDNSPLHF,TGCGCCAGCAGCCAGGGGAGGGTGGATAATTCACCCCTCCACTTT
14,few,TRBV6-5,TRBJ1-5,-,CASSTRQRNQPQHF,TGTGCCAGCAGTACCCGACAGAGGAATCAGCCCCAGCATTTT
15,-,TRBV11-2,TRBJ2-3,-,CASSNTEKPTDTQYF,TGTGCCAGCAGTAACACAGAGAAACCCACAGATACGCAGTATTTT
13,-,TRBV16,TRBJ1-1,-,CASSQSGDTEAFF,TGTGCCAGCAGCCAATCCGGGGACACTGAAGCTTTCTTT
15,-,TRBV18,TRBJ2-3,-,CASSPRGPATDTQYF,TGTGCCAGCTCACCCCGCGGTCCCGCCACAGATACGCAGTATTTT
15,-,TRBV11-2,TRBJ2-5,TRBD1,CASSPRPDREETQYF,TGTGCCAGCAGCCCTCGACCGGACAGGGAAGAGACCCAGTACTTC
12,-,TRBV12-2,TRBJ2-3,-,CASRLGLALQYF,TGTGCAAGTCGCTTAGGACTAGCGTTGCAGTATTTT
17,-,TRBV4-1,TRBJ1-5,-,CASSQGAVGVSNQPQHF,TGCGCCAGCAGCCAAGGCGCGGTTGGTGTTAGCAATCAGCCCCAGCATTTT
13,few,TRBV2,TRBJ2-7,TRBD1,CASNRGQLIEQYF,TGTGCCAGCAACAGGGGGCAGCTAATCGAGCAGTACTTC
15,-,TRBV19,TRBJ2-7,TRBD1,CASSGGTGESYEQYF,TGTGCCAGTAGTGGGGGGACAGGGGAATCCTACGAGCAGTACTTC
14,-,TRBV5-4,TRBJ2-2,-,CASWGGANTGELFF,TGTGCCAGCTGGGGCGGGGCGAACACCGGGGAGCTGTTTTTT
13,-,TRBV12-3/TRBV12-4,TRBJ2-7,-,CASRGAPINEQYF,TGTGCCAGCAGAGGAGCCCCGATCAACGAGCAGTACTTC
16,-,TRBV12-5,TRBJ1-5,TRBD1,CASGLIPLTGDQPQHF,TGTGCTAGTGGTTTGATTCCCCTTACAGGGGATCAGCCCCAGCATTTT
15,-,TRBV6-5,TRBJ2-1,-,CASSYNGWAGNEQFF,TGTGCCAGCAGTTACAACGGGTGGGCGGGCAATGAGCAGTTCTTC
12,-,TRBV3-1/TRBV3-2,TRBJ2-7,-,CASSQVPSEQYF,TGTGCCAGCAGCCAAGTCCCCTCCGAGCAGTACTTC
16,once,TRBV10-3,TRBJ2-7,-,CAISGWVLASHYEQYF,TGTGCCATCAGTGGATGGGTACTAGCATCCCATTACGAGCAGTACTTC
13,-,TRBV7-2,TRBJ2-1,-,CASSEDTYNEQFF,TGTGCCAGCAGCGAGGACACCTACAATGAGCAGTTCTTC
14,-,TRBV18,TRBJ2-4,-,CASSPGLDRNIQYF,TGTGCCAGCTCACCTGGCCTCGACAGAAACATTCAGTACTTC
16,-,TRBV6-5,TRBJ1-1,-,CASSYTPRGGNTEAFF,TGTGCCAGCAGTTACACACCCCGGGGGGGGAACACTGAAGCTTTCTTT
13,-,TRBV2,TRBJ2-7,-,CASSDQNSYEQYF,TGTGCCAGCAGTGACCAGAACTCCTACGAGCAGTACTTC
17,-,TRBV7-8,TRBJ1-6,TRBD1,CASSSSGTALRNSPLHF,TGTGCCAGCAGCTCCTCCGGGACAGCCCTTCGAAATTCACCCCTCCACTTT
17,-,TRBV27,TRBJ2-5,TRBD2,CASRPQETSGFQETQYF,TGTGCCAGCAGACCTCAGGAGACTAGCGGGTTCCAAGAGACCCAGTACTTC
15,few,TRBV7-7,TRBJ1-1,-,CASSPHPPGDTEAFF,TGTGCTAGCAGCCCCCACCCCCCAGGGGATACTGAAGCTTTCTTT
15,-,TRBV7-9,TRBJ1-2,-,CASSSLQGLSGGYTF,TGTGCCAGCAGCTCATTACAGGGTCTATCGGGTGGCTACACCTTC
14,-,TRBV27,TRBJ2-7,-,CASRAGDVPYEQYF,TGTGCCAGCCGGGCGGGTGACGTACCCTACGAGCAGTACTTC
18,-,TRBV5-1,TRBJ2-3,TRBD2,CASSLVLTSGGDTDTQYF,TGCGCCAGCAGCTTGGTTCTCACTAGCGGGGGGGATACAGATACGCAGTATTTT
15,-,TRBV4-2,TRBJ2-1,TRBD2,CASREGTSGGNEQFF,TGTGCCAGCAGGGAAGGGACTAGCGGGGGGAATGAGCAGTTCTTC
14,-,TRBV19,TRBJ1-1,TRBD1,CASSTTTGEHEAFF,TGTGCCAGTAGTACCACGACAGGGGAGCATGAAGCTTTCTTT
14,-,TRBV19,TRBJ2-3,-,CASGEVGGGDTQYF,TGTGCCAGTGGGGAAGTGGGGGGAGGAGATACGCAGTATTTT
13,-,TRBV5-6,TRBJ1-5,-,CASSLTGNQPQHF,TGTGCCAGCAGCTTGACCGGGAATCAGCCCCAGCATTTT
16,-,TRBV7-8,TRBJ1-2,-,CASSLVAGEANYGYTF,TGTGCCAGCAGCTTAGTGGCAGGGGAAGCTAACTATGGCTACACCTTC
15,-,TRBV2,TRBJ2-5,TRBD2,CASSALAGAQETQYF,TGTGCCAGCAGCGCCCTAGCGGGGGCCCAAGAGACCCAGTACTTC
15,-,TRBV6-4,TRBJ2-1,-,CASSLAGSAHDEQFF,TGTGCCAGCAGTTTGGCCGGGTCGGCCCACGATGAGCAGTTCTTC
16,-,TRBV6-5,TRBJ2-5,TRBD2,CASSYSGTSGGQTQYF,TGTGCCAGCAGTTACTCGGGGACTAGCGGGGGACAGACCCAGTACTTC
11,-,TRBV2,TRBJ1-2,-,CASSPLQGYTF,TGTGCCAGCAGCCCCCTTCAGGGCTACACCTTC
16,-,TRBV18,TRBJ2-7,-,CASSPRLIADHREQYF,TGTGCCAGCTCCCCTAGATTAATTGCGGACCACAGGGAGCAGTACTTC
17,-,TRBV5-4,TRBJ2-5,TRBD2,CASSEWTSGGGLKTQYF,TGTGCCAGCAGCGAATGGACTAGCGGGGGGGGCTTGAAGACCCAGTACTTC
14,-,TRBV7-2,TRBJ2-1,TRBD2,CASRILAGGSEQFF,TGTGCCAGCAGGATACTAGCGGGGGGGTCTGAGCAGTTCTTC
17,-,TRBV27,TRBJ2-3,TRBD2,CASSLWGSGGLTDTQYF,TGTGCCAGCAGTTTATGGGGTAGCGGGGGCTTAACAGATACGCAGTATTTT
16,-,TRBV10-3,TRBJ1-2,-,CAISDGLSEPNYGYTF,TGTGCCATCAGTGATGGGCTTTCGGAACCTAACTATGGCTACACCTTC